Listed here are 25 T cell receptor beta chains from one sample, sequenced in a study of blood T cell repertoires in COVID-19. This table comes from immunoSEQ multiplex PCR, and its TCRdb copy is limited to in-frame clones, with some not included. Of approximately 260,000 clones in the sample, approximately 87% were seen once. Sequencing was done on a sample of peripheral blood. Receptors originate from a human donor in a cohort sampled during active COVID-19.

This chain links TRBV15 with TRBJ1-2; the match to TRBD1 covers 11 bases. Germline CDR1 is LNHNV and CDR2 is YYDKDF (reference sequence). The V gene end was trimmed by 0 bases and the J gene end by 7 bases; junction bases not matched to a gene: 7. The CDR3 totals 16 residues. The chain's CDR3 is CATSRDPGQGAGGYTF. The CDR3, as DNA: TGTGCCACCAGCAGAGATCCAGGACAGGGGGCGGGTGGCTACACCTTC.

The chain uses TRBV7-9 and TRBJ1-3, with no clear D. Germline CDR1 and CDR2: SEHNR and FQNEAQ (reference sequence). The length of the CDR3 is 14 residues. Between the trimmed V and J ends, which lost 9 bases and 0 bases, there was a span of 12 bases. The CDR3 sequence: CARLELTSGNTIYF. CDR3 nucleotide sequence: TGTGCCAGGCTCGAGCTTACCTCTGGAAACACCATATATTTT.

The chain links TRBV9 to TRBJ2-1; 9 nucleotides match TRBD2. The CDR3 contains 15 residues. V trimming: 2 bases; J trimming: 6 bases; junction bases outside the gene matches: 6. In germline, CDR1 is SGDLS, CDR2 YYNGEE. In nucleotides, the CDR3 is TGTGCCAGCAGCGTTATTAGCGGGAGAAGCAATGAGCAGTTCTTC. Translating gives CASSVISGRSNEQFF.

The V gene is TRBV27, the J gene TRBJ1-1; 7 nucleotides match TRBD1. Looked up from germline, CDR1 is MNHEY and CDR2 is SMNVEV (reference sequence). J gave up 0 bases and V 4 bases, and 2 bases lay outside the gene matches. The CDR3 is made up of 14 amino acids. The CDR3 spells CASSSDRMNTEAFF. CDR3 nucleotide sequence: TGTGCCAGCAGTTCGGACAGGATGAACACTGAAGCTTTCTTT.

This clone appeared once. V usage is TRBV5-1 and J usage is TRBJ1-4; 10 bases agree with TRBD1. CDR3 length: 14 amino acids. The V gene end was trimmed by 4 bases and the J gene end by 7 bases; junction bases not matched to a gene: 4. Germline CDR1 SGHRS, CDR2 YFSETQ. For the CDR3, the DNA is TGCGCCAGCAGCGTCGGACAGGGGGGTGAAAAACTGTTTTTT. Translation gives CASSVGQGGEKLFF.

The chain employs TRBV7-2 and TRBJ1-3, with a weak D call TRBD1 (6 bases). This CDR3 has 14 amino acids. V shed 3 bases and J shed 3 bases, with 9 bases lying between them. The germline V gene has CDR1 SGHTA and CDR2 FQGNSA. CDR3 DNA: TGTGCCAGCAGCTTTCGACAGGATGGAAACACCATATATTTT. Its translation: CASSFRQDGNTIYF.

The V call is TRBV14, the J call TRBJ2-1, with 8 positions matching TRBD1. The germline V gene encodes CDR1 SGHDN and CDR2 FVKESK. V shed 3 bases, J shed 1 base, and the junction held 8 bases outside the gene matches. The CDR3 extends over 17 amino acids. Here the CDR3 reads CASSQNSGGWSYNEQFF. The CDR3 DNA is TGTGCCAGCAGCCAGAACTCAGGGGGCTGGTCCTACAATGAGCAGTTCTTC.

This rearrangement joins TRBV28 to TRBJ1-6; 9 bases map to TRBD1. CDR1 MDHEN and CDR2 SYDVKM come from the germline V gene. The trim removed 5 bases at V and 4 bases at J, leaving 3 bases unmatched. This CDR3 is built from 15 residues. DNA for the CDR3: TGTGCCAGCAGTGAGGACAGGGGATATAATTCACCCCTCCACTTT. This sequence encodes CASSEDRGYNSPLHF.

The CDR3 reads CSASARGGLAIDTQYF. CDR3 nucleotide sequence: TGCAGTGCTAGTGCAAGGGGGGGACTAGCGATAGATACGCAGTATTTT. The chain uses TRBV20-1 and TRBJ2-3; 10 bases align to TRBD2. Germline CDR1 DFQATT, CDR2 SNEGSKA (reference sequence). This CDR3 contains 16 residues. V was pared by 3 bases and J by 5 bases, with 11 bases of the junction left unmatched.

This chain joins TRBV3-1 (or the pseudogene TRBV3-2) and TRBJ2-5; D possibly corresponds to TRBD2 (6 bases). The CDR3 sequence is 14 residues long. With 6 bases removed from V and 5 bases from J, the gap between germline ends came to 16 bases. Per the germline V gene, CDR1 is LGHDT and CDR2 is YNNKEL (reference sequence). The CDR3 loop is CASRPRGTGETQYF. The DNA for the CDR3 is TGTGCCAGCAGACCCCGGGGGACGGGTGAGACCCAGTACTTC.

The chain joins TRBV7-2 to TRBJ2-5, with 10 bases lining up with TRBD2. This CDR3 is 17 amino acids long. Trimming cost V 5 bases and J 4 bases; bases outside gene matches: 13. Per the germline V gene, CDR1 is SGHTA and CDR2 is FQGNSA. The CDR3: CASSPGLASWGLETQYF. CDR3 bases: TGTGCCAGCAGCCCGGGACTAGCGTCTTGGGGTTTAGAGACCCAGTACTTC.

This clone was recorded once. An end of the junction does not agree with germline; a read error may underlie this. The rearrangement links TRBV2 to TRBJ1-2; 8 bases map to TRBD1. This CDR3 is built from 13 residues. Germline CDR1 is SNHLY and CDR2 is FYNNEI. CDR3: CASTQGANYGYTF. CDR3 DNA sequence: TGTGCCAGCACCCAGGGGGCTAATTATGGCTACACCTTC.

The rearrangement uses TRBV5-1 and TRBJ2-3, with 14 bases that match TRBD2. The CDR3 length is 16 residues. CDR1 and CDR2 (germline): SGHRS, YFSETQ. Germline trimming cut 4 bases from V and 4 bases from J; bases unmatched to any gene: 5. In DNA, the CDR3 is TGCGCCAGCAGCCCGCGACTAGCGGGAGGGGCAGATACGCAGTATTTT. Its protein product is CASSPRLAGGADTQYF.

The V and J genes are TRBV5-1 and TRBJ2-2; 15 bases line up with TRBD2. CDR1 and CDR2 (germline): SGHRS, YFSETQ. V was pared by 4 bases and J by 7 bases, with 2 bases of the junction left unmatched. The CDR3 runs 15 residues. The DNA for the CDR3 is TGCGCCAGCAGCCCGGGACTAGCGGGAGGCGGGGAGCTGTTTTTT. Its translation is CASSPGLAGGGELFF.

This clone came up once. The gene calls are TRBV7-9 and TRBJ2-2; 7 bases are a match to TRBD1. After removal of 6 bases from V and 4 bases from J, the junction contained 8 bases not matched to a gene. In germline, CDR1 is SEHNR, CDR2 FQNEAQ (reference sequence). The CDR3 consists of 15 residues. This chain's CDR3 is CASRPKGAGTGELFF. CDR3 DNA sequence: TGTGCCAGCAGACCAAAGGGGGCAGGCACCGGGGAGCTGTTTTTT.

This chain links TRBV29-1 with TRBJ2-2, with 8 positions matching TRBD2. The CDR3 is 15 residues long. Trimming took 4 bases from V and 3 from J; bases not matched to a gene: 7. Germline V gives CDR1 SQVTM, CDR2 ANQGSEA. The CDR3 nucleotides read TGCAGCGTTGGCCCCGGACTAGCTGACACCGGGGAGCTGTTTTTT. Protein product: CSVGPGLADTGELFF.

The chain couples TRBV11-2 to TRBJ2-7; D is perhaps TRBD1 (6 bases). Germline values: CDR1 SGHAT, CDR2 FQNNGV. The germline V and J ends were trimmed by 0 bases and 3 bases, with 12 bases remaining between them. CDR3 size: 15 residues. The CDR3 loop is CASSLEPGANYEQYF. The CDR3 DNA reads TGTGCCAGCAGCTTAGAACCAGGGGCCAACTACGAGCAGTACTTC. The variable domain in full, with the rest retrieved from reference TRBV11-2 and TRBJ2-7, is EAGVAQSPRYKIIEKRQSVAFWCNPISGHATLYWYQQILGQGPKLLIQFQNNGVVDDSQLPKDRFSAERLKGVDSTLKIQPAKLEDSAVYLCASSLEPGANYEQYFGPGTRLTVT.

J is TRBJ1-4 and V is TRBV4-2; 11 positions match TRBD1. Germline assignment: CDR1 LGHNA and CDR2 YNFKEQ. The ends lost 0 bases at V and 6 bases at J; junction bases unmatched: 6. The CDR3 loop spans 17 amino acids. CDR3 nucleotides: TGTGCCAGCAGCCAAGAATGGACAGGGGGCGCCTATGAAAAACTGTTTTTT. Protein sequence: CASSQEWTGGAYEKLFF.

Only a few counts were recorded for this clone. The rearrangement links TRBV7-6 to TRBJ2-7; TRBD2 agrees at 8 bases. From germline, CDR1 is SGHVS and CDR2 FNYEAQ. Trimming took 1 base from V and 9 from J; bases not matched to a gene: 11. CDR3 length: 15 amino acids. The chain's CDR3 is CASSLDPAGGGVQYF. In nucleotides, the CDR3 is TGTGCCAGCAGCTTAGACCCCGCGGGAGGAGGTGTGCAGTACTTC.

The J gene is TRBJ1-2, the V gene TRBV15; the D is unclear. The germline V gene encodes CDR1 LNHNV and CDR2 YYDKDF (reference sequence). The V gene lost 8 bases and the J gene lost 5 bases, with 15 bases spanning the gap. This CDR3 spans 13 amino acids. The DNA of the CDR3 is TGTGCCACCGGCCCGAAGGAGGGATATGGCTACACCTTC. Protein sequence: CATGPKEGYGYTF.

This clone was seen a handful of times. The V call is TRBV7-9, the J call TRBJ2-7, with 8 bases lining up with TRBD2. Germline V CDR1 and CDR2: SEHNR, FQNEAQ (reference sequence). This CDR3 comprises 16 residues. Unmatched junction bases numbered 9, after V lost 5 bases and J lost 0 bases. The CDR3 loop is CASSPLGGGHSYEQYF. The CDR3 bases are TGTGCCAGCAGCCCCCTTGGCGGGGGGCACTCCTACGAGCAGTACTTC.

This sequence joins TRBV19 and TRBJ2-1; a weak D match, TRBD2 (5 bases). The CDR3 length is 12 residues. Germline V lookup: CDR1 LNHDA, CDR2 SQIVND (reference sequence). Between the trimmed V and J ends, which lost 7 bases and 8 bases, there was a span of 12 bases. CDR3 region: CASMRERDEQFF. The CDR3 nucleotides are TGTGCCAGTATGAGGGAACGGGATGAGCAGTTCTTC.

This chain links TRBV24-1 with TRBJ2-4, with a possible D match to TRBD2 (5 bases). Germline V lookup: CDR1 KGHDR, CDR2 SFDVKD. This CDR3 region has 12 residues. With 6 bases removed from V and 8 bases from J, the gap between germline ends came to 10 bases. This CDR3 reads CATSPGGDIQYF. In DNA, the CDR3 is TGTGCCACCAGTCCCGGAGGTGACATTCAGTACTTC.

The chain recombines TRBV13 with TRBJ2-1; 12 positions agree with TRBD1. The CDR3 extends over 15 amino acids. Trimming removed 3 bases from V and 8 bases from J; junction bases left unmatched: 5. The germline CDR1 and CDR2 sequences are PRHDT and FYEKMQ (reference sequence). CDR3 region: CASSLRGQGAYEQFF. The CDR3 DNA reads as TGTGCCAGCAGCTTGCGGGGACAGGGGGCTTATGAGCAGTTCTTC.

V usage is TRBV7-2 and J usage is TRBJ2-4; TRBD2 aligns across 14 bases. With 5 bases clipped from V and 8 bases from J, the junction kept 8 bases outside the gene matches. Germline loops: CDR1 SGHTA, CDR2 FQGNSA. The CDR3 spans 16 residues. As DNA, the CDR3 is TGTGCCAGCAGCACCGGTCGACTAGCGGGGGGGGACATTCAGTACTTC. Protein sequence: CASSTGRLAGGDIQYF. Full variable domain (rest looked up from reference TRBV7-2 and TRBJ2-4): GAGVSQSPSNKVTEKGKDVELRCDPISGHTALYWYRQSLGQGLEFLIYFQGNSAPDKSGLPSDRFSAERTGGSVSTLTIQRTQQEDSAVYLCASSTGRLAGGDIQYFGAGTRLSVL.